This T cell receptor beta chain was found in a study of blood T cell repertoires in COVID-19. Overall study context: Acute-phase and convalescent COVID-19 samples originated in the United States, Italy and Spain. From T cells, B-cell-depleted T cells, or PBMCs came the material, which was cDNA or gDNA.

The CDR3 has 14 amino acids. The V end lost 3 bases, the J end lost 7 bases, and 15 bases lay between the germline ends. Germline CDR1 LNHDA, CDR2 SQIVND (reference sequence). Original processing notes: Reference gene primers were amplified, and this amplification served to estimate nucleated cell counts. Sequenced by immunoSEQ multiplex PCR; TCRdb stores in-frame clones only, minus some. The DNA gave D and trimming, while V, J and clone size come from that table. The data show approximately 100,000 clones, roughly 87% seen once. The specimen was peripheral blood. The chain couples TRBV19 to TRBJ1-2; possibly TRBD1 for D (5 bases). The TCR sequence derives from a human donor in a cohort sampled during active COVID-19. This CDR3 reads CASSIWARVSGYTF. The CDR3 DNA follows: TGTGCCAGTAGTATCTGGGCCAGGGTTTCTGGCTACACCTTC.